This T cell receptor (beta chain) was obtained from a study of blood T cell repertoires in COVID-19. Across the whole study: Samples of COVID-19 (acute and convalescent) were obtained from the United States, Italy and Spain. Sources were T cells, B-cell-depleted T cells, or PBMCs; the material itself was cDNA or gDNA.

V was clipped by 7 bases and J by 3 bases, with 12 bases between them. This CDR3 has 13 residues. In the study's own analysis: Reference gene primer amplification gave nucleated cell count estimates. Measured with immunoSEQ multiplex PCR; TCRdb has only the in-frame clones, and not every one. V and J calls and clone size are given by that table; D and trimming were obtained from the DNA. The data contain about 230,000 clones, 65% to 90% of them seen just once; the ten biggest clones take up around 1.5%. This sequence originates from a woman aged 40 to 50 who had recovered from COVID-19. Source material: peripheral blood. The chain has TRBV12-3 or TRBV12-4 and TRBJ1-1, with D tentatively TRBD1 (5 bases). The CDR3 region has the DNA TGTGCCAGCACGGGGGAGGCGGACACTGAAGCTTTCTTT. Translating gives CASTGEADTEAFF.